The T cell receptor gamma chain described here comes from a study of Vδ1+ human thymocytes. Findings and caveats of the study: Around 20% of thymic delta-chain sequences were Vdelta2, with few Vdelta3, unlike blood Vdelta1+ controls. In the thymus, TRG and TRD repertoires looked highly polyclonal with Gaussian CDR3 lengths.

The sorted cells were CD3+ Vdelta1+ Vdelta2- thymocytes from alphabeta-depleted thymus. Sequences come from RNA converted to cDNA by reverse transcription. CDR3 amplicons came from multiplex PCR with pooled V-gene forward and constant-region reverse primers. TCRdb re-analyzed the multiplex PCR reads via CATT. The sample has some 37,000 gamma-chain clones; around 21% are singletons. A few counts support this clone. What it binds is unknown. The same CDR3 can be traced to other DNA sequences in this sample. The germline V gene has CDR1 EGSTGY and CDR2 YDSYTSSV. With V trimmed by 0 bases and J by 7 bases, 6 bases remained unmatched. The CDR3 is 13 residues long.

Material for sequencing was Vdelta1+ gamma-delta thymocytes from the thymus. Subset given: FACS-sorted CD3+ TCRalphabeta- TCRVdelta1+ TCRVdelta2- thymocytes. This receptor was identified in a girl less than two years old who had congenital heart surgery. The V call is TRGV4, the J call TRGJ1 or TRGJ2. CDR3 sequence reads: CATWDGHYYKKLF. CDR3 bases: TGTGCCACCTGGGATGGGCACTACTATAAGAAACTCTTT.